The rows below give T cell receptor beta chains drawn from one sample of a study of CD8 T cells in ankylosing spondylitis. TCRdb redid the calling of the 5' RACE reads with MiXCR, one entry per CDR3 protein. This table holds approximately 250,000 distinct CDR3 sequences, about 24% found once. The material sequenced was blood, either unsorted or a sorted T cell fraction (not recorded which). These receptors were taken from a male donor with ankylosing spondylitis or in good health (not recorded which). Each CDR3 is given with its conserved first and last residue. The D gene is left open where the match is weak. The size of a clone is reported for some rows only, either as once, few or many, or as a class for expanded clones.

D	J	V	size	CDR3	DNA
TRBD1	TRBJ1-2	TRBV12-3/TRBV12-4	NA	CASSDSGTDYGYTF	TGTGCCAGCAGTGACTCCGGGACAGACTATGGCTACACCTTC
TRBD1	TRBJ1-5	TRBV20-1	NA	CSANEDRDQPQHF	TGCAGTGCCAACGAGGACAGGGATCAGCCCCAGCATTTT
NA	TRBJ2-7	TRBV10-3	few	CAISDLPYEQYF	TGTGCCATCAGTGATTTACCCTACGAGCAGTACTTC
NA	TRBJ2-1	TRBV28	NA	CASSGAGTKNREQFF	TGTGCCAGCAGTGGAGCCGGGACAAAAAACCGTGAGCAGTTCTTC
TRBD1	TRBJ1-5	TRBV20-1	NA	CSAARDSVSQPQHF	TGCAGTGCAGCCCGGGACAGTGTTTCCCAGCCCCAGCATTTT
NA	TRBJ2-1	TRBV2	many	CASTASGSLYNEQFF	TGTGCCAGCACAGCATCAGGGTCCCTTTACAATGAGCAGTTCTTC
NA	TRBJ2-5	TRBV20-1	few	CSANTGSPETQYF	TGCAGTGCCAATACAGGGTCCCCAGAGACCCAGTACTTC
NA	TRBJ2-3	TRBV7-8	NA	CASSLVNRHTDTQYF	TGTGCCAGCAGCTTAGTTAACCGCCACACAGATACGCAGTATTTT
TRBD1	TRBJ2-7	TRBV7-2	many	CASSLAGTGSYEQYF	TGTGCCAGCAGCTTAGCCGGGACAGGGTCCTACGAGCAGTACTTC
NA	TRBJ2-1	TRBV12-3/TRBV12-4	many	CASSPSRGEGNEQFF	TGTGCCAGCAGTCCGTCCCGGGGAGAGGGCAATGAGCAGTTCTTC
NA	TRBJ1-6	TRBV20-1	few	CSAPLRQGGNSPLHF	TGCAGTGCTCCCCTGCGGCAGGGAGGAAATTCACCCCTCCACTTT
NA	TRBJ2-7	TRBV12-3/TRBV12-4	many	CASSSSIYEQYF	TGTGCCAGCAGTTCGAGTATTTACGAGCAGTACTTC
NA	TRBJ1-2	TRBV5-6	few	CASSLVEGPNYGYTF	TGTGCCAGCAGCTTGGTCGAGGGTCCCAACTATGGCTACACCTTC
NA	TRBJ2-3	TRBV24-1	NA	CATSDPTGTDTQYF	TGTGCCACCAGTGACCCGACAGGCACAGATACGCAGTATTTT
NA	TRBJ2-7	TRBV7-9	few	CASSLVGGDEQYF	TGTGCCAGCAGCTTAGTGGGTGGTGATGAGCAGTACTTC
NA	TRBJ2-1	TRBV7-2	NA	CASSLTMDSYNEQFF	TGTGCCAGCAGCTTAACCATGGACTCCTACAATGAGCAGTTCTTC
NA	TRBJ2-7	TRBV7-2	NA	CASSLTATYEQYF	TGTGCCAGCAGCTTAACAGCTACCTACGAGCAGTACTTC
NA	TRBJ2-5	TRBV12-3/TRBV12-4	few	CASSGGLKEVKETQYF	TGTGCCAGCAGTGGGGGCCTCAAGGAGGTGAAAGAGACCCAGTACTTC
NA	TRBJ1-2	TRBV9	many	CASSGGTNPISYTF	TGTGCCAGCAGCGGTGGGACAAACCCTATTTCGTACACCTTC
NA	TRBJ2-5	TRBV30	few	CAWSPNSFPSGTQYF	TGTGCCTGGAGTCCCAACAGTTTTCCAAGCGGGACCCAGTACTTC
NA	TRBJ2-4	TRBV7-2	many	CASSLGGTENIQYF	TGTGCCAGCAGCTTGGGTGGGACTGAAAACATTCAGTACTTC
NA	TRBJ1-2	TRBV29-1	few	CSVEDSWAYGYTF	TGCAGCGTTGAAGATTCTTGGGCGTATGGCTACACCTTC
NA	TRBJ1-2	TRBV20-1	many	CSARDQGPRGSGGYTF	TGCAGTGCTAGAGACCAAGGCCCGCGGGGATCTGGCGGCTACACCTTC
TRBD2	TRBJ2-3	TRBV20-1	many	CSVNRGGNTDTQYF	TGCAGTGTCAATCGGGGGGGGAACACAGATACGCAGTATTTT
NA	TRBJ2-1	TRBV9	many	CASSEQGPYNEQFF	TGTGCCAGCAGCGAGCAGGGGCCGTACAATGAGCAGTTCTTC
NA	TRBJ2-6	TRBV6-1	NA	CASSDARRGANVLTF	TGTGCCAGCAGTGACGCAAGGCGGGGGGCCAACGTCCTGACTTTC